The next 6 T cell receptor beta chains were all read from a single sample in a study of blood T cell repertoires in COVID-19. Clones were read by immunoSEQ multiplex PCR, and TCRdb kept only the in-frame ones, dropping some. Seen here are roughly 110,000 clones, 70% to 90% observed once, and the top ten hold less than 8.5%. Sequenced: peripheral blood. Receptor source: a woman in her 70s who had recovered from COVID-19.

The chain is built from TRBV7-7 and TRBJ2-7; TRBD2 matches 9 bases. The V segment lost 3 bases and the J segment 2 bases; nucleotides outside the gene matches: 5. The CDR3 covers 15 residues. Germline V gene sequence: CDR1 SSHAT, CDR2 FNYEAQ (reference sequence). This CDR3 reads CASSLLAGPTYEQYF. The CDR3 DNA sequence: TGTGCCAGCAGCTTGCTAGCGGGACCTACCTACGAGCAGTACTTC.

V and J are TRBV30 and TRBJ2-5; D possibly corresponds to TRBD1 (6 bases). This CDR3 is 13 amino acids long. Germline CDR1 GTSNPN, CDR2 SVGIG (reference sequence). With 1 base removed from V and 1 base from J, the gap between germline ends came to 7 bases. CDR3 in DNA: TGTGCCTGGAGTGAAGGGGGCCAAGAGACCCAGTACTTC. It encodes CAWSEGGQETQYF.

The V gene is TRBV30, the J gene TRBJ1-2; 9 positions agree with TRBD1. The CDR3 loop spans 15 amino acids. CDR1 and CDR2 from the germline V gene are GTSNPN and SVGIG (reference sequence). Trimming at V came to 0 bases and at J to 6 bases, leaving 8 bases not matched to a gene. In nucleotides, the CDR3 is TGTGCCTGGAGTGTGGGACAGGGAAAGAGGGATGGCTACACCTTC. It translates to CAWSVGQGKRDGYTF. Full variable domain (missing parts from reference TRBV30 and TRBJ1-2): SQTIHQWPATLVQPVGSPLSLECTVEGTSNPNLYWYRQAAGRGLQLLFYSVGIGQISSEVPQNLSASRPQDRQFILSSKKLLLSDSGFYLCAWSVGQGKRDGYTFGSGTRLTVV.

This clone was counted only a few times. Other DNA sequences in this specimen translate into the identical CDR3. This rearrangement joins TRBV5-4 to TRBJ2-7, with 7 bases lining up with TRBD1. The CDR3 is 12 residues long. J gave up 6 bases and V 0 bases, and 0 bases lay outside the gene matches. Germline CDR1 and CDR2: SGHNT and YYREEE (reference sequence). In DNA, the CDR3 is TGTGCCAGCAGCTTGGCAGGGGGCGAGCAGTACTTC. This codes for CASSLAGGEQYF.

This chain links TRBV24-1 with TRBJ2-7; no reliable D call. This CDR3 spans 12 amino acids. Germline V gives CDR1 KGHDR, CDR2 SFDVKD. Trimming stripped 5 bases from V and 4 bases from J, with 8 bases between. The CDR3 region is CATSGQSYEQYF. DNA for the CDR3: TGTGCCACCAGTGGCCAGTCTTACGAGCAGTACTTC.

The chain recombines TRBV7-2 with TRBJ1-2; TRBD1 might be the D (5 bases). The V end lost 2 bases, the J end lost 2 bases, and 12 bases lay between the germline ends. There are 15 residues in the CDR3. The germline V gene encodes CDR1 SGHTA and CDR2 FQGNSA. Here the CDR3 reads CASSLYQTENYGYTF. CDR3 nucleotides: TGTGCCAGCAGCTTATATCAGACAGAAAACTATGGCTACACCTTC.